This T cell receptor (beta chain) derives from a study of blood T cell repertoires in COVID-19. Turning to the study itself: The cDNA or gDNA used as material had been derived from T cells, B-cell-depleted T cells, or PBMCs.

Seattle participants joined during active infection and were tracked over time. The CDR3 consists of 15 residues. Deletions cut 2 bases from V and 5 bases from J, with 17 bases between. Germline V gene lookup returns CDR1 SGHRS and CDR2 YFSETQ. Clones were sequenced by immunoSEQ multiplex PCR, and TCRdb holds only the in-frame ones, with some missing. The top ten clones hold around 0.98% of a sample with around 300,000 clones, roughly 89% of them seen once. The specimen was peripheral blood. The chain is built from TRBV5-1 and TRBJ2-7; D gene unclear. The source of this sequence is a middle-aged woman with COVID-19, enrolled during active disease. The CDR3 sequence is CASSFRHNPNDEQYF. DNA for the CDR3: TGCGCCAGCAGCTTCCGACATAACCCTAACGACGAGCAGTACTTC.